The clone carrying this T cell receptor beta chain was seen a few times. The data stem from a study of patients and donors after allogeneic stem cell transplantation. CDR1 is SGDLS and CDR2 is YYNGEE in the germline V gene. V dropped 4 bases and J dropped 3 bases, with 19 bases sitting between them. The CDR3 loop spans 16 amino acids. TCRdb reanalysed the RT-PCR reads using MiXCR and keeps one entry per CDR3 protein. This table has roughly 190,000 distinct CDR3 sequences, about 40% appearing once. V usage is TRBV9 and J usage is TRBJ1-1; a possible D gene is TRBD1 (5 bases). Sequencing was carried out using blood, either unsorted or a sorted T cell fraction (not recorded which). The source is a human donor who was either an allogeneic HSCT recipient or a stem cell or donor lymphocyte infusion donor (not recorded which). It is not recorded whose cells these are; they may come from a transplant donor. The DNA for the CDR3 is TGTGCCAGCAGCCGACCCCCTCGGGGCGGGGACACTGAAGCTTTCTTT. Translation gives CASSRPPRGGDTEAFF. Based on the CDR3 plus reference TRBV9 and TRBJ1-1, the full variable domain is DSGVTQTPKHLITATGQRVTLRCSPRSGDLSVYWYQQSLDQGLQFLIQYYNGEERAKGNILERFSAQQFPDLHSELNLSSLELGDSALYFCASSRPPRGGDTEAFFGQGTRLTVV.